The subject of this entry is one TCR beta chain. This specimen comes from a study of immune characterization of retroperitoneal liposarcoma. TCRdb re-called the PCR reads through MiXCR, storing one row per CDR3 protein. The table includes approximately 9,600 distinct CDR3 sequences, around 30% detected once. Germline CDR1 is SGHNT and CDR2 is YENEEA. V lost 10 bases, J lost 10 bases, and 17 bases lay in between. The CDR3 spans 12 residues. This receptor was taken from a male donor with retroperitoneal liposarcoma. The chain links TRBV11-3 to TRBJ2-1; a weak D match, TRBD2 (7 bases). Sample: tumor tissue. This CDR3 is CAIRGGGDEQFF. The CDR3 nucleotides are TGTGCCATCCGCGGAGGGGGGGACGAGCAGTTCTTC.